Listed below are T cell receptor beta chains from one sample, sequenced in a study of OX40 agonist ivuxolimab in advanced cancers. Data came from immunoSEQ multiplex PCR; TCRdb stores just in-frame clones and leaves some out. The sample includes 50,000 to 65,000 clones, around nine tenths of them seen just once. The sample was CD4+ or CD8+ T cells sorted from blood, taken in a trial of the OX40 agonist ivuxolimab. The source is an adult with an advanced solid tumor such as melanoma, head and neck, liver or kidney cancer. Each CDR3 is given with its conserved first and last residue. The D gene is left open where the match is weak. Clone size is given for some rows only: seen once, a few or many times, or a class if the clone is expanded.

.,TRBJ2-2,TRBV9,.,TGTGCCAGCAGCGCTCGACAGCCCGGGGAGCTGTTTTTT,CASSARQPGELFF
.,TRBJ2-1,TRBV5-4,TRBD2,TGTGCCAGCAGCCTTGGGACTAGCGGGAGTGGATTCTTC,CASSLGTSGSGFF
.,TRBJ2-7,TRBV4-2,TRBD2,TGTGCCAGCAGCCAAGATGGTGCTAGCGGGAGTTACGAGCAGTACTTC,CASSQDGASGSYEQYF
.,TRBJ2-2,TRBV6-7,.,TGTGCCAGCAGTTGCACCGGGACTGAGAACACCGGGGAGCTGTTTTTT,CASSCTGTENTGELFF
.,TRBJ1-2,TRBV5-1,TRBD1,TGCGCCAGCAGCCCCGACAGGGGGGCGAGCTACACCTTC,CASSPDRGASYTF
.,TRBJ2-7,TRBV11-2,.,TGTGCCAGCAGCTTTTTTGCGGGCTCCTACGAGCAGTACTTC,CASSFFAGSYEQYF
.,TRBJ2-3,TRBV7-9,.,TGTGCCAGCAGCTCGTTGAGAGCCGGCACAGATACGCAGTATTTT,CASSSLRAGTDTQYF
.,TRBJ2-2,TRBV5-4,TRBD2,TGTGCCAGCAGCTTGTTAGCGGGAGAAACCGGGGAGCTGTTTTTT,CASSLLAGETGELFF
once,TRBJ1-4,TRBV12-5,TRBD1,TGTGCTAGTGGTTTTCGTCTCGGGACAGGGGCAGAAAAACTGTTTTTT,CASGFRLGTGAEKLFF
.,TRBJ1-6,TRBV5-1,TRBD1,TGCGCCAGCAGCTTGGAGGACAGGGGACCGACACCCCTCCACTTT,CASSLEDRGPTPLHF
.,TRBJ2-7,TRBV18,TRBD1,TGTGCCAGCTCACCACTTGGGACAGGGGGCTACGAGCAGTACTTC,CASSPLGTGGYEQYF
.,TRBJ2-5,TRBV5-1,TRBD1,TGCGCCAGCAGCCCCCTTACGGGGACAGGGGCCGAAGAGACCCAGTACTTC,CASSPLTGTGAEETQYF
.,TRBJ2-7,TRBV28,TRBD2,TGTGCCAGCAGCCAAATTAGCGGGAGACCCTTCTACGAGCAGTACTTC,CASSQISGRPFYEQYF
.,TRBJ1-2,TRBV20-1,.,TGCAGTGCCCCGGAGGGCTATGGCTACACCTTC,CSAPEGYGYTF
.,TRBJ1-2,TRBV25-1,TRBD1,TGTGCCAGCAGAGCCGCGGGACAGAACTATGGCTACACCTTC,CASRAAGQNYGYTF
.,TRBJ1-2,TRBV15,TRBD1,TGTGCCACCAGCAGAGAGAGGGGGACAGGGGGCGACTATGGCTACACCTTC,CATSRERGTGGDYGYTF
.,TRBJ2-2,TRBV5-6,TRBD2,TGTGCCAGCAGCCGGAGACTAGCGGGAGTGCTAAACACCGGGGAGCTGTTTTTT,CASSRRLAGVLNTGELFF
.,TRBJ1-1,TRBV2,TRBD1,TGTGCCAGGGGACAGTCCGACACTGAAGCTTTCTTT,CARGQSDTEAFF
.,TRBJ2-5,TRBV29-1,.,TGCAGCGTTGAGATTCGACTAGTTGAGACCCAGTACTTC,CSVEIRLVETQYF
.,TRBJ2-5,TRBV2,.,TGTGCCAGCGGGACTCCGCAGACCCAGTACTTC,CASGTPQTQYF
.,TRBJ1-1,TRBV6-5,.,TGTGCCAGCAGCTACCGAGGGGAGACTGAAGCTTTCTTT,CASSYRGETEAFF
once,TRBJ2-7,TRBV7-9,.,TGTGCCAGCAGCTCCGGGACTTCTCTCTACGAGCAGTACTTC,CASSSGTSLYEQYF
.,TRBJ1-2,TRBV27,.,TGTGCCAGCAGTCGAGGCGGGGTTGCTGGCTACACCTTC,CASSRGGVAGYTF
.,TRBJ2-5,TRBV5-5,TRBD1,TGTGCCAGCAGCTTCAGAATAGGACAGGGAGAGACCCAGTACTTC,CASSFRIGQGETQYF
.,TRBJ2-2,TRBV7-3,TRBD1,TGTGCCAGCAGCTTAAAGGGACAGTACACCGGGGAGCTGTTTTTT,CASSLKGQYTGELFF
.,TRBJ2-5,TRBV6-1,TRBD2,TGTGCCAGCAGTGAAGGGGTAGCGGGGGAGGAGACCCAGTACTTC,CASSEGVAGEETQYF
.,TRBJ1-5,TRBV2,.,TGTGCCAGCAGCGGGGGGTCGGGATCCCATCAGCCCCAGCATTTT,CASSGGSGSHQPQHF
.,TRBJ2-2,TRBV10-3,.,TGTGCCATCAGTGAACGGGACATACCCACCGGGGAGCTGTTTTTT,CAISERDIPTGELFF
.,TRBJ2-5,TRBV5-6,.,TGTGCCAGCAGCCGCCTACGAGTGGGGGTCGAGACCCAGTACTTC,CASSRLRVGVETQYF
few,TRBJ1-2,TRBV6-1,.,TGTGCCAGCAGTGAAGCAAGATCCGGAGGCTACACCTTC,CASSEARSGGYTF
.,TRBJ2-7,TRBV18,.,TGTGCCAGCTCACCAGCTGGGAATGGCGAGCAGTACTTC,CASSPAGNGEQYF
.,TRBJ2-5,TRBV4-1,TRBD2,TGCGCCAGCAGCCCCCTAGCGGGAGTTGTGGGAGAGACCCAGTACTTC,CASSPLAGVVGETQYF
.,TRBJ2-5,TRBV2,TRBD2,TGTGCCAGCAGTGAAGTCAGCGGGATGGGGACCCAGTACTTC,CASSEVSGMGTQYF